These 27 T cell receptor beta chains originate from one sample sequenced in a study of T cell changes during pregnancy in multiple sclerosis. The method was immunoSEQ multiplex PCR; TCRdb's version includes in-frame clones alone and lacks a portion of them. The table records roughly 40,000 clones, 92% of them present only once. Sequenced here: CD4+ T cells from peripheral blood mononuclear cells, sampled in the first trimester of pregnancy. These receptors all come from a female donor with multiple sclerosis, enrolled in a pregnancy study.

The rearrangement links TRBV2 to TRBJ2-1; the D gene is possibly TRBD1 (6 bases). Trimming removed 5 bases at V and 4 bases at J, with 18 bases between. There are 16 residues in the CDR3. Germline loops: CDR1 SNHLY, CDR2 FYNNEI. Written as DNA, the CDR3 is TGTGCCAGCAGTTCATACAGGGTTGCGTCTTACAATGAGCAGTTCTTC. It translates to CASSSYRVASYNEQFF.

V gene TRBV7-3 combines with J gene TRBJ2-6, with 8 bases aligning to TRBD1. J was trimmed by 2 bases and V by 4 bases; bases with no gene match: 4. This CDR3 has 16 amino acids. Germline V gene data show CDR1 as SGHTA and CDR2 as FQGTGA. The CDR3 sequence: CASSSTDRAGANVLTF. The CDR3 DNA reads as TGTGCCAGCAGCTCAACGGACAGGGCTGGGGCCAACGTCCTGACTTTC. The full variable domain, with the rest looked up from reference TRBV7-3 and TRBJ2-6, is GAGVSQTPSNKVTEKGKYVELRCDPISGHTALYWYRQSLGQGPEFLIYFQGTGAADDSGLPNDRFFAVRPEGSVSTLKIQRTERGDSAVYLCASSSTDRAGANVLTFGAGSRLTVL.

The rearrangement joins TRBV2 to TRBJ2-3; maybe TRBD1 (6 bases). Germline assignment: CDR1 SNHLY and CDR2 FYNNEI. CDR3 length: 14 residues. The V gene lost 10 bases and the J gene lost 0 bases, with 14 bases spanning the gap. CDR3: CATGIGGSTDTQYF. In DNA form, the CDR3 reads TGTGCCACCGGCATAGGGGGTAGCACAGATACGCAGTATTTT.

The chain couples TRBV6-5 to TRBJ1-3, with a weak D call TRBD1 (6 bases). Germline CDR1 MNHEY, CDR2 SVGAGI. The CDR3 is 14 amino acids. V dropped 6 bases and J dropped 0 bases, with 9 bases sitting between them. The CDR3 DNA follows: TGTGCCAGCAGCCGGGACACCTCTGGAAACACCATATATTTT. Translating gives CASSRDTSGNTIYF.

The count of this clone is one. The V call is TRBV29-1, the J call TRBJ2-1, with 7 bases aligning to TRBD2. There are 13 residues in the CDR3. Germline CDR1 is SQVTM and CDR2 is ANQGSEA. Trimming cost V 3 bases and J 10 bases; bases outside gene matches: 9. The chain's CDR3 is CSVDPWTSGEQFF. The CDR3 DNA reads as TGCAGCGTTGACCCCTGGACTAGTGGGGAGCAGTTCTTC.

CDR3 bases: TGTGCCAGTAGTACTACTAGGAAAGCGGGTGAGCAGTTCTTC. It encodes CASSTTRKAGEQFF. The chain is built from TRBV19 and TRBJ2-1, with a tentative D call TRBD2 (6 bases). The V end was cut by 4 bases, the J end by 9 bases, with 16 bases between. The CDR3 totals 14 residues. Germline V CDR1 and CDR2: LNHDA, SQIVND (reference sequence). Drawing the rest from reference TRBV19 and TRBJ2-1, the complete variable domain is DGGITQSPKYLFRKEGQNVTLSCEQNLNHDAMYWYRQDPGQGLRLIYYSQIVNDFQKGDIAEGYSVSREKKESFPLTVTSAQKNPTAFYLCASSTTRKAGEQFFGPGTRLTVL.

This chain links TRBV15 with TRBJ1-4, with TRBD1 identical over 7 bases. CDR1 and CDR2 from the germline V gene are LNHNV and YYDKDF (reference sequence). The CDR3 length is 17 residues. The junction had 8 bases not matched to a gene; V was cut back by 0 bases and J by 4 bases. CDR3 nucleotide sequence: TGTGCCACCAGCAGAGATGGGTGGGACAGATTTAATGAAAAACTGTTTTTT. This gives the protein CATSRDGWDRFNEKLFF.

The chain employs TRBV4-1 and TRBJ1-5; 7 bases are a match to TRBD1. Germline V gene sequence: CDR1 MGHRA, CDR2 YSYEKL. With 1 base clipped from V and 4 bases from J, the junction kept 4 bases outside the gene matches. The CDR3 has 15 residues. In DNA form, the CDR3 reads TGCGCCAGCAGCCAAGTCGGGACAGCAAATCAGCCCCAGCATTTT. Its translation: CASSQVGTANQPQHF.

The V and J genes are TRBV4-2 and TRBJ2-3; tentative D call: TRBD2 (6 bases). CDR1 and CDR2 from the germline V gene are LGHNA and YNFKEQ. Trimming removed 0 bases from V and 1 base from J, with 17 bases in between. CDR3 length equals 18 residues. In nucleotides, the CDR3 is TGTGCCAGCAGCCAAGATGTTCCCCAGCGGGTGGGCACAGATACGCAGTATTTT. This encodes CASSQDVPQRVGTDTQYF.

In its sample, this clone was seen once. The chain has TRBV6-6 and TRBJ1-1; unclear D gene. CDR1 is MNHNY and CDR2 is SVGAGI in the germline V gene (reference sequence). With 6 bases removed from V and 4 bases from J, the gap between germline ends came to 15 bases. The CDR3 has 14 residues. The CDR3 sequence is CASSGGPPPTEAFF. The CDR3 DNA reads as TGTGCCAGCAGCGGCGGGCCTCCTCCCACTGAAGCTTTCTTT.

The chain employs TRBV19 and TRBJ2-1, with a weak D call TRBD2 (6 bases). Trimming stripped 10 bases from V and 0 bases from J, with 25 bases between. CDR1 and CDR2 from the germline V gene are LNHDA and SQIVND (reference sequence). The length of the CDR3 is 18 residues. The CDR3 region has the DNA TGTGCCACTTCCGTAGAGGGGTCGGGGAGGAGCTCCTACAATGAGCAGTTCTTC. Amino acid sequence: CATSVEGSGRSSYNEQFF. Looking up the rest from reference TRBV19 and TRBJ2-1 gives the full variable domain: DGGITQSPKYLFRKEGQNVTLSCEQNLNHDAMYWYRQDPGQGLRLIYYSQIVNDFQKGDIAEGYSVSREKKESFPLTVTSAQKNPTAFYLCATSVEGSGRSSYNEQFFGPGTRLTVL.

A single count supports this clone. V usage is TRBV4-1 and J usage is TRBJ2-7; possible D gene TRBD1, 5 bases. This CDR3 spans 14 amino acids. From germline, CDR1 is MGHRA and CDR2 YSYEKL. V lost 5 bases to trimming and J lost 3 bases, with 14 bases between them. Here the CDR3 reads CASSTHRQHYEQYF. CDR3 DNA: TGCGCCAGCAGCACCCATCGACAGCACTACGAGCAGTACTTC.

This chain joins TRBV2 and TRBJ2-7; weak D call: TRBD2 (5 bases). Trimming shortened V by 6 bases and J by 0 bases, and 15 bases separated the two germline ends. Per the germline V gene, CDR1 is SNHLY and CDR2 is FYNNEI. The CDR3 sequence is 15 residues long. The CDR3 reads CASRGNGNPSYEQYF. The CDR3 DNA follows: TGTGCCAGCAGGGGGAACGGGAACCCCTCCTACGAGCAGTACTTC.

The chain recombines TRBV5-1 with TRBJ2-1, with 7 positions matching TRBD2. CDR3 length: 16 amino acids. Germline-derived CDR1 and CDR2 are SGHRS and YFSETQ. With 0 bases clipped from V and 5 bases from J, the junction kept 8 bases outside the gene matches. The DNA of the CDR3 is TGCGCCAGCAGCTTGGCCCCCAGCGGGACTAACAATGAGCAGTTCTTC. Protein: CASSLAPSGTNNEQFF.

In DNA form, the CDR3 reads TGTGCCAGCAGCTTAGCGCTCACGGCCAGGAGCACAGATACGCAGTATTTT. Protein sequence: CASSLALTARSTDTQYF. The chain carries TRBV7-2 and TRBJ2-3; no clear D gene. CDR1 is SGHTA and CDR2 is FQGNSA in the germline V gene. V lost 0 bases to trimming and J lost 0 bases, with 13 bases between them. CDR3 length: 17 amino acids.

The chain links TRBV7-9 to TRBJ2-1; 7 bases are shared with TRBD2. Germline V gene lookup returns CDR1 SEHNR and CDR2 FQNEAQ (reference sequence). With V trimmed by 6 bases and J by 7 bases, 12 bases remained unmatched. There are 15 residues in the CDR3. The chain's CDR3 is CASSYSAGAGNEQFF. For the CDR3, the DNA is TGTGCCAGCAGTTACTCTGCGGGAGCGGGGAATGAGCAGTTCTTC.

The chain links TRBV7-6 to TRBJ2-7, with D possibly matching TRBD2 (6 bases). V gave up 1 base and J gave up 2 bases, with 12 bases separating them. CDR1 is SGHVS, CDR2 FNYEAQ, per germline. The CDR3 totals 15 residues. DNA for the CDR3: TGTGCCAGCAGCTTAGGGGCGGGAACTGCCTACGAGCAGTACTTC. Translating gives CASSLGAGTAYEQYF.

The rearrangement joins TRBV6-5 to TRBJ2-7; 7 nucleotides agree with TRBD2. Germline CDR1 MNHEY, CDR2 SVGAGI. The CDR3 is made up of 15 amino acids. J gave up 2 bases and V 0 bases, and 4 bases lay outside the gene matches. The CDR3 DNA sequence: TGTGCCAGCAGTTACTCGGGCGGGAGACCCTACGAGCAGTACTTC. Translating gives CASSYSGGRPYEQYF.

The rearrangement uses TRBV5-4 and TRBJ1-1; 8 nucleotides line up with TRBD1. With 3 bases clipped from V and 5 bases from J, the junction kept 3 bases outside the gene matches. The germline V gene has CDR1 SGHNT and CDR2 YYREEE (reference sequence). The CDR3 covers 13 residues. Here the CDR3 DNA reads TGTGCCAGCAGCTCCTGGACAGGGACTGAAGCTTTCTTT. It is translated as CASSSWTGTEAFF.

The chain is built from TRBV5-4 and TRBJ1-1; TRBD1 matches 8 bases. The CDR3 is 15 residues long. V trimming: 4 bases; J trimming: 1 base; junction bases outside the gene matches: 6. CDR1 and CDR2 (germline): SGHNT, YYREEE (reference sequence). The CDR3: CASSGDRSGNTEAFF. In nucleotides, the CDR3 is TGTGCCAGCAGCGGGGACAGGAGCGGGAACACTGAAGCTTTCTTT.

The V and J genes are TRBV2 and TRBJ2-7; D ambiguous. The germline V gene encodes CDR1 SNHLY and CDR2 FYNNEI. CDR3 length: 14 residues. V lost 2 bases and J 4 bases, leaving 12 bases between the germline ends. CDR3 sequence (DNA): TGTGCCAGCAGTGAACTAGTTGTGGTATACGAGCAGTACTTC. This gives the protein CASSELVVVYEQYF.

V and J are TRBV27 and TRBJ2-2; 7 bases are shared with TRBD1. Trimming removed 0 bases from V and 5 bases from J; junction bases left unmatched: 15. The CDR3 runs to 19 residues. The germline gives CDR1 MNHEY, CDR2 SMNVEV (reference sequence). The CDR3 protein is CASSLSTREGGKVTGELFF. Written as DNA, the CDR3 is TGTGCCAGCAGTTTATCGACGAGGGAAGGGGGCAAGGTTACCGGGGAGCTGTTTTTT.

The genes are TRBV9 and TRBJ2-7; a weak D match, TRBD2 (5 bases). Germline values: CDR1 SGDLS, CDR2 YYNGEE. The CDR3 is 13 residues long. V lost 0 bases, J lost 6 bases, and 10 bases lay in between. The CDR3 loop is CASSVALVGEQYF. For the CDR3, the DNA is TGTGCCAGCAGCGTAGCACTAGTCGGCGAGCAGTACTTC.

The chain links TRBV9 to TRBJ1-1; D is perhaps TRBD1 (5 bases). CDR3 length: 15 residues. The V gene's germline CDR1 is SGDLS and CDR2 YYNGEE. With 0 bases removed from V and 0 bases from J, the gap between germline ends came to 9 bases. CDR3 sequence: CASSVEVDMNTEAFF. DNA for the CDR3: TGTGCCAGCAGCGTAGAGGTGGACATGAACACTGAAGCTTTCTTT.

The gene calls are TRBV5-1 and TRBJ1-2, with TRBD1 as a possible D gene (6 bases). Germline assignment: CDR1 SGHRS and CDR2 YFSETQ. Trimming removed 4 bases at V and 3 bases at J, with 10 bases between. This CDR3 has 13 amino acids. CDR3 in amino acids: CASSKTGDYGYTF. CDR3 nucleotide sequence: TGCGCCAGCAGCAAGACAGGTGACTATGGCTACACCTTC. Full variable domain (missing parts from reference TRBV5-1 and TRBJ1-2): KAGVTQTPRYLIKTRGQQVTLSCSPISGHRSVSWYQQTPGQGLQFLFEYFSETQRNKGNFPGRFSGRQFSNSRSEMNVSTLELGDSALYLCASSKTGDYGYTFGSGTRLTVV.

DNA for the CDR3: TGTGCCAGCACCAGGGCCCTTCGGGGGGAGCTGTTTTTT. It yields the protein CASTRALRGELFF. The chain combines TRBV9 with TRBJ2-2; possibly TRBD1 for D (5 bases). Germline CDR1 and CDR2: SGDLS and YYNGEE. This CDR3 spans 13 amino acids. V was shortened by 6 bases and J by 8 bases, with 14 bases between the two germline ends.

This clone occurred once. This chain links TRBV18 with TRBJ1-2; the D gene is possibly TRBD1 (6 bases). Germline CDR1 KGHSH, CDR2 LQKENI. This CDR3 comprises 14 residues. V dropped 4 bases and J dropped 6 bases, with 15 bases sitting between them. CDR3 DNA sequence: TGTGCCAGCTCACTGAAGGGGGATACGAATGGCTACACCTTC. Its translation is CASSLKGDTNGYTF.